One and the same sample provided the 20 T cell receptor beta chains below, sequenced in a study of cytomegalovirus exposure and HLA in healthy donors. 13 Jbeta primers and 60 Vbeta primers were used for the PCR. TCRdb's table, derived via immunoSEQ multiplex PCR, lists solely in-frame clones and lacks some. Of about 140,000 clones detected, about 80% appear once; the ten largest clones hold approximately 2%. Material for sequencing was PBMCs. Every receptor here comes from a woman aged 40 to 55 in good health and CMV-seronegative.

V usage is TRBV6-1 and J usage is TRBJ1-4, with TRBD1 matching over 7 bases. The V and J ends lost 11 bases and 7 bases, in that order; junction bases with no gene match: 10. This CDR3 contains 13 residues. Germline-derived CDR1 and CDR2 are MNHNS and SASEGT. CDR3 protein: CAGGGTAREKLFF. The CDR3 region has the DNA TGTGCCGGAGGAGGGACAGCCCGTGAAAAACTGTTTTTT.

The sample holds a few counts of this clone. V usage is TRBV5-1 and J usage is TRBJ2-3, with 8 bases aligning to TRBD2. CDR3 length equals 17 residues. J gave up 5 bases and V 4 bases, and 15 bases lay outside the gene matches. In germline, CDR1 is SGHRS, CDR2 YFSETQ. CDR3 region: CASSLDYTAGAGDTQYF. The CDR3 nucleotides are TGCGCCAGCAGCCTCGACTACACAGCGGGAGCAGGAGATACGCAGTATTTT. Using reference TRBV5-1 and TRBJ2-3 for the parts outside the CDR3, the full variable domain is KAGVTQTPRYLIKTRGQQVTLSCSPISGHRSVSWYQQTPGQGLQFLFEYFSETQRNKGNFPGRFSGRQFSNSRSEMNVSTLELGDSALYLCASSLDYTAGAGDTQYFGPGTRLTVL.

This chain joins TRBV27 and TRBJ1-5; weak D call: TRBD1 (6 bases). Trimming shortened V by 5 bases and J by 6 bases, and 23 bases separated the two germline ends. Germline CDR1 is MNHEY and CDR2 is SMNVEV (reference sequence). The CDR3 consists of 17 residues. The CDR3 protein is CASSTHRTGFIGQPQHF. In DNA, the CDR3 is TGTGCCAGCAGTACACACAGAACAGGGTTTATAGGTCAGCCCCAGCATTTT.

The rearrangement links TRBV4-1 to TRBJ2-3, with 7 positions matching TRBD2. There are 17 residues in the CDR3. Per germline, CDR1 MGHRA and CDR2 YSYEKL. J gave up 0 bases and V 5 bases, and 11 bases lay outside the gene matches. CDR3 DNA: TGCGCCAGCAGCGTCCGGGCTAGCGGAGCTAGCACAGATACGCAGTATTTT. This translates into CASSVRASGASTDTQYF.

In its sample, this clone was seen once. The genes are TRBV7-9 and TRBJ1-1; D is possibly TRBD1 (6 bases). Trimming cost V 4 bases and J 0 bases, with 21 bases left between them. CDR1 is SEHNR, CDR2 FQNEAQ, per germline (reference sequence). The CDR3 has 18 residues. CDR3 sequence: CASSSPIGTPRMNTEAFF. CDR3 DNA sequence: TGTGCCAGCAGCTCCCCTATCGGGACACCCAGAATGAACACTGAAGCTTTCTTT.

The DNA for the CDR3 is TGTGCCAGCAGCTTAGCGGGAGGAGGAGAGACCCAGTACTTC. Protein sequence: CASSLAGGGETQYF. V usage is TRBV7-3 and J usage is TRBJ2-5, with 8 positions matching TRBD2. Per germline, CDR1 SGHTA and CDR2 FQGTGA. CDR3 size: 14 residues. The V and J ends lost 2 bases and 4 bases, in that order; junction bases with no gene match: 3.

The chain combines TRBV7-9 with TRBJ1-2, with a possible D match to TRBD1 (6 bases). The CDR3 length is 14 residues. Per germline, CDR1 SEHNR and CDR2 FQNEAQ (reference sequence). Trimming took 7 bases from V and 5 from J, leaving 17 bases between them. As DNA, the CDR3 is TGTGCCAGCACCCCGACGGACAGACCATATGGCTACACCTTC. Its translation is CASTPTDRPYGYTF.

The rearrangement uses TRBV7-2 and TRBJ2-3; 8 positions match TRBD2. This CDR3 region has 17 residues. The V and J ends lost 5 bases and 0 bases, in that order; junction bases with no gene match: 10. Germline CDR1 is SGHTA and CDR2 is FQGNSA. The CDR3 DNA reads TGTGCCAGCAGCACCGGGACTAGGCTTTTTAGCACAGATACGCAGTATTTT. Translation gives CASSTGTRLFSTDTQYF. The entire variable domain, with the rest obtained from reference TRBV7-2 and TRBJ2-3, is as follows: GAGVSQSPSNKVTEKGKDVELRCDPISGHTALYWYRQSLGQGLEFLIYFQGNSAPDKSGLPSDRFSAERTGGSVSTLTIQRTQQEDSAVYLCASSTGTRLFSTDTQYFGPGTRLTVL.

This clone showed up just a few times. This sequence joins TRBV6-6 and TRBJ1-1, with D unclear. The germline gives CDR1 MNHNY, CDR2 SVGAGI (reference sequence). Trimming removed 2 bases from V and 7 bases from J, with 17 bases in between. The CDR3 is 15 amino acids. In nucleotides, the CDR3 is TGTGCCAGCAGTTACGGTAAGGATAGAACAGTTGAAGCTTTCTTT. Amino acids: CASSYGKDRTVEAFF.

CDR3 protein: CASSLSNPTGVGNEQFF. Here the CDR3 DNA reads TGTGCCAGCTCACTTTCCAACCCGACAGGGGTAGGGAATGAGCAGTTCTTC. V gene TRBV18 combines with J gene TRBJ2-1; 8 nucleotides align to TRBD1. Trimming cost V 4 bases and J 7 bases; bases outside gene matches: 15. There are 17 residues in the CDR3. CDR1 is KGHSH, CDR2 LQKENI, per germline.

The rearrangement uses TRBV6-1 and TRBJ1-3; D gene ambiguous. This CDR3 comprises 14 residues. Germline CDR1 reads MNHNS; CDR2 reads SASEGT. V lost 2 bases to trimming and J lost 4 bases, with 9 bases between them. As DNA, the CDR3 is TGTGCCAGCAGTGAACAGCGAAAGGGAAACACCATATATTTT. Amino acid sequence: CASSEQRKGNTIYF.

The J gene is TRBJ2-7, the V gene TRBV2, with a possible D match to TRBD1 (5 bases). The germline V gene has CDR1 SNHLY and CDR2 FYNNEI. This CDR3 is built from 17 residues. V gave up 2 bases and J gave up 0 bases, with 17 bases separating them. The CDR3 here is CASSERGLSLSSYEQYF. The CDR3 DNA sequence: TGTGCCAGCAGTGAAAGGGGCCTTTCGTTAAGCTCCTACGAGCAGTACTTC.

V and J are TRBV4-3 and TRBJ2-1, with D perhaps matching TRBD2 (5 bases). The CDR3 runs to 15 residues. Per the germline V gene, CDR1 is LGHNA and CDR2 is YSLEER. The V end was cut by 2 bases, the J end by 0 bases, with 8 bases between. CDR3 nucleotides: TGCGCCAGCAGCCAACAGACTAACTCCTACAATGAGCAGTTCTTC. It is translated as CASSQQTNSYNEQFF.

The V call is TRBV2, the J call TRBJ1-1, with D maybe TRBD1 (5 bases). The CDR3 is made up of 16 amino acids. Trimming took 0 bases from V and 0 from J, leaving 11 bases between them. CDR1 SNHLY and CDR2 FYNNEI come from the germline V gene. CDR3 sequence: CASSEAGGTLNTEAFF. DNA for the CDR3: TGTGCCAGCAGTGAAGCGGGGGGGACCTTGAACACTGAAGCTTTCTTT.

The gene calls are TRBV2 and TRBJ2-5; possibly TRBD1 for D (6 bases). The J call may be wrong; the DNA end is better matched by TRBJ2-7. The CDR3 length is 13 residues. Looked up from germline, CDR1 is SNHLY and CDR2 is FYNNEI. CDR3 nucleotide sequence: TGTGCCAGCAGTGCAGGGGTTGCCTACGAGCAGTACTTC. Translated, it gives CASSAGVAYEQYF.

This sequence joins TRBV6-1 and TRBJ1-2; possibly TRBD1 for D (6 bases). Trimming cost V 2 bases and J 8 bases, with 12 bases left between them. In germline, CDR1 is MNHNS, CDR2 SASEGT. CDR3 size: 13 residues. CDR3 nucleotide sequence: TGTGCCAGCAGTGAAAGACAGGTTGGGGGCTACACCTTC. It specifies CASSERQVGGYTF.

The genes are TRBV28 and TRBJ2-1; 8 bases are shared with TRBD2. The CDR3 contains 15 residues. Looked up from germline, CDR1 is MDHEN and CDR2 is SYDVKM. Unmatched junction bases numbered 8, after V lost 5 bases and J lost 5 bases. The CDR3 sequence is CASSTGLAINNEQFF. The CDR3 DNA is TGTGCCAGCAGTACTGGACTAGCTATCAACAATGAGCAGTTCTTC.

The genes are TRBV7-2 and TRBJ2-1; 11 bases line up with TRBD2. CDR1 is SGHTA and CDR2 is FQGNSA in the germline V gene. The V gene end was trimmed by 4 bases and the J gene end by 6 bases; junction bases not matched to a gene: 5. The CDR3 totals 15 residues. CDR3 sequence: CASSSLAGAPNEQFF. The CDR3 DNA sequence: TGTGCCAGCAGCTCACTAGCGGGAGCCCCCAATGAGCAGTTCTTC. The whole variable domain, filled in from reference TRBV7-2 and TRBJ2-1, reads GAGVSQSPSNKVTEKGKDVELRCDPISGHTALYWYRQSLGQGLEFLIYFQGNSAPDKSGLPSDRFSAERTGGSVSTLTIQRTQQEDSAVYLCASSSLAGAPNEQFFGPGTRLTVL.

CDR3 nucleotide sequence: TGTGCCATCAGCTCCGGGAGAAACATTCAGTACTTC. Translated: CAISSGRNIQYF. The chain uses TRBV10-3 and TRBJ2-4; tentatively, D is TRBD2 (6 bases). CDR1 is ENHRY, CDR2 SYGVKD, per germline. The CDR3 consists of 12 residues. V was shortened by 6 bases and J by 6 bases, with 9 bases between the two germline ends.

This chain connects TRBV27 to TRBJ2-3; 11 positions match TRBD2. Germline CDR1 MNHEY, CDR2 SMNVEV (reference sequence). With V trimmed by 5 bases and J by 1 base, 8 bases remained unmatched. CDR3 length: 17 residues. The CDR3 sequence is CASSTLLAGEGTDTQYF. The CDR3 nucleotides read TGTGCCAGCAGTACTCTACTAGCGGGAGAGGGCACAGATACGCAGTATTTT.